A selection of T cell receptor beta chains follows, all from one sample in a study of cytotoxic CD8 clonotypes in ibrutinib-treated CLL. Clones were sequenced by immunoSEQ multiplex PCR, and TCRdb holds only the in-frame ones, with some missing. The table records tens of thousands of clones, roughly 45% of them present only once. Sequencing was performed on PBMCs, taken before ibrutinib treatment. The receptor set was obtained from a human donor with chronic lymphocytic leukemia. Each CDR3 is given with its conserved first and last residue. D genes are given only for firm matches. Rows may omit the clone size; those that give it use once, few, many or a size class.

d_gene: NA; j_gene: TRBJ2-5; abundance: few; v_gene: TRBV6-1; CDR3aa: CASSEAGREETQYF; CDR3nt: TGTGCCAGCAGTGAAGCAGGCAGGGAAGAGACCCAGTACTTC
d_gene: TRBD1; j_gene: TRBJ1-6; abundance: few; v_gene: TRBV6-5; CDR3aa: CASSWDRGRSPLHF; CDR3nt: TGTGCCAGCAGTTGGGACAGGGGTCGTTCACCCCTCCACTTT
d_gene: NA; j_gene: TRBJ1-6; abundance: NA; v_gene: TRBV30; CDR3aa: CAWSVPRQGNSPLHF; CDR3nt: TGTGCCTGGAGTGTCCCCAGGCAAGGGAATTCACCCCTCCACTTT
d_gene: NA; j_gene: TRBJ2-7; abundance: NA; v_gene: TRBV2; CDR3aa: CVSREGLASSYEQYF; CDR3nt: TGTGTCAGCAGAGAGGGACTGGCGAGCTCCTACGAGCAGTACTTC
d_gene: TRBD1; j_gene: TRBJ2-7; abundance: once; v_gene: TRBV6-1; CDR3aa: CASRNRGKVYEQYF; CDR3nt: TGTGCCAGCAGAAACAGGGGGAAGGTTTACGAGCAGTACTTC
d_gene: TRBD2; j_gene: TRBJ2-5; abundance: NA; v_gene: TRBV7-6; CDR3aa: CASSLGLAGGQETQYF; CDR3nt: TGTGCCAGCAGCCTCGGACTAGCGGGGGGCCAAGAGACCCAGTACTTC
d_gene: NA; j_gene: TRBJ2-3; abundance: NA; v_gene: TRBV11-1; CDR3aa: CASSLGGRGGTDTQYF; CDR3nt: TGTGCCAGCAGCTTAGGAGGTCGCGGGGGCACAGATACGCAGTATTTT
d_gene: NA; j_gene: TRBJ2-5; abundance: few; v_gene: TRBV14; CDR3aa: CASSRDSSQETQYF; CDR3nt: TGTGCCAGCAGCCGCGACAGTTCTCAAGAGACCCAGTACTTC
d_gene: NA; j_gene: TRBJ1-5; abundance: NA; v_gene: TRBV6-6; CDR3aa: CASRGTLPQHF; CDR3nt: TGTGCCAGCAGGGGTACCCTGCCCCAGCATTTT
d_gene: NA; j_gene: TRBJ2-1; abundance: NA; v_gene: TRBV5-4; CDR3aa: CASSPLEIDYNEQFF; CDR3nt: TGTGCCAGCAGCCCCCTAGAGATAGACTACAATGAGCAGTTCTTC